One and the same sample provided the 3 T cell receptor beta chains below, sequenced in a study of post-analysis software for immune sequencing data. Study outcomes and limitations: Patients used about five TRBV segments, including TRBV5-6, TRBV5-1 and TRBV20-1, more often than controls.

Antigens for these TCRs are unknown. Each TCR beta cDNA library carried unique molecular identifiers. TCRdb passed the PCR reads through MiXCR, listing each CDR3 protein once. In the table there are fewer than 850,000 distinct CDR3 sequences, just over 45% of which are singletons. Sequences were obtained from blood. The receptors derive from a girl under 18 with multiple sclerosis.

The CDR3 DNA sequence: TGTGCCAGCAGCCAAGGAGGAGGGGGTATTTATGGCTACACCTTC. Amino acid sequence: CASSQGGGGIYGYTF. V usage is TRBV4-2 and J usage is TRBJ1-2, with a weak D call TRBD1 (6 bases). The CDR3 spans 15 residues. CDR1 LGHNA and CDR2 YNFKEQ come from the germline V gene. Between the trimmed V and J ends, which lost 1 base and 5 bases, there was a span of 14 bases.

This clonotype was seen only a few times. This rearrangement joins TRBV25-1 to TRBJ2-3; TRBD2 agrees at 7 bases. The J segment lost 2 bases and the V segment lost 3 bases, leaving 5 bases of the junction unmatched. The germline CDR1 and CDR2 sequences are MGHDK and SYGVNS. The CDR3 loop spans 15 amino acids. This CDR3 is CASSEASGFTDTQYF. DNA for the CDR3: TGTGCCAGCAGTGAGGCTAGCGGATTCACAGATACGCAGTATTTT.

The chain employs TRBV11-2 and TRBJ2-1, with 7 bases fitting TRBD2. With V trimmed by 1 base and J by 2 bases, 2 bases remained unmatched. In germline, CDR1 is SGHAT, CDR2 FQNNGV. CDR3 size: 15 residues. The CDR3 bases are TGTGCCAGCAGCTTAGGCCGGGGGGCCTACAATGAGCAGTTCTTC. Its translation is CASSLGRGAYNEQFF.